This T cell receptor beta chain was identified in a study of blood T cell repertoires in COVID-19. Study summary: Donors in the United States, Italy and Spain gave samples during acute or convalescent COVID-19.

V was pared by 6 bases and J by 6 bases, with 8 bases of the junction left unmatched. The CDR3 sequence is 13 residues long. Germline V gene data show CDR1 as SQVTM and CDR2 as ANQGSEA. Individuals aged roughly 18 to 95 years were recruited from some 26 US areas. The study assigned cohorts using participant-reported clinical history. In the authors' workflow: Estimates of nucleated cell counts were drawn from the amplification of reference gene primers. Using immunoSEQ multiplex PCR, the repertoire was profiled, and TCRdb retains in-frame clones only, with some absent. V, J and clone size are those of that table, while D and trimming were read from the DNA. The table includes about 180,000 clones, around 88% detected once.

This receptor was identified in a woman younger than 45 who had recovered from COVID-19. Sequences were obtained from PBMCs or T cells enriched from blood (not recorded which). V gene TRBV29-1 combines with J gene TRBJ1-2; TRBD1 agrees at 9 bases. This CDR3 is CSVMDRGLDGYTF. The CDR3 DNA follows: TGCAGCGTAATGGACAGGGGCTTAGATGGCTACACCTTC.